This T cell receptor beta chain was sequenced for a study of T cells in Graves' hyperthyroidism and ophthalmopathy. Uncontrolled infection, other autoimmune disease, pregnancy and lactation each barred patients from inclusion. Each 10 ml fresh peripheral blood draw supplied the PBMCs. Amplification of TCR beta CDR3 regions used RNA as the template. In the first-round RT-PCR of the TCR CDR3, the HTBI primer set was used. TCRdb re-derived calls from the multiplex PCR reads in MiXCR, one entry per CDR3 protein. The top ten hold roughly 3.5% of the sample, which has a few hundred thousand distinct CDR3 sequences, 15% to 20% seen once. This clonotype was seen many times. What it recognizes is unknown. Study-level results: Ophthalmopathy was predicted by the model a median of about six months ahead of onset. From stable hyperthyroidism, ophthalmopathy was separated by a 13 V-J model.

The CDR3 covers 14 residues. V lost 6 bases and J 4 bases, leaving 16 bases between the germline ends. Germline V gene sequence: CDR1 ENHRY, CDR2 SYGVKD. The chain employs TRBV10-3 and TRBJ2-7; possibly TRBD1 for D (8 bases). Sequenced material: blood. The clonotype comes from a woman aged 40 to 55 with Graves' ophthalmopathy. The CDR3 loop reads CAISPGQGGYEQYF. In DNA form, the CDR3 reads TGTGCCATCAGCCCAGGACAGGGAGGGTACGAGCAGTACTTC.